A single T cell receptor (beta chain) is shown here with its context. The target antigen is unknown. The V and J ends lost 1 base and 6 bases respectively, with 15 bases between them. The CDR3 has 15 amino acids. Germline V gives CDR1 KGHSH, CDR2 LQKENI. This entry is derived from a study of T cell responses to AZD1222 COVID-19 vaccine. Study results and caveats: Every sample of the repertoires postdated the peak T cell response. Epitopes outside B.1.351 and B.1.1.7 mutated regions reportedly drew nearly half of spike TCRs. Regions 160-218 and 743-854 held dominance among vaccine-associated CD4 TCRs, which spanned spike.

The data were produced by immunoSEQ multiplex PCR, yet TCRdb's version contains in-frame clones alone and is incomplete. The table shows about 98,000 clones, with about 90% occurring only once. The gene calls are TRBV18 and TRBJ1-1, with D perhaps matching TRBD1 (6 bases). The input for sequencing was peripheral blood, taken on day 0 of MenACWY control vaccination. The TCR comes from an adult in good health. The CDR3 sequence: CASSPLPQGEAEAFF. For the CDR3, the DNA is TGTGCCAGCTCACCACTCCCACAGGGCGAGGCTGAAGCTTTCTTT.